One and the same sample provided the 29 T cell receptor beta chains below, sequenced in a study of response to subunit inactivated influenza vaccine. One entry per CDR3 protein, called by TCRdb with MiXCR from the RT-PCR reads. The repertoire includes about 520,000 distinct CDR3 sequences, under 8.5% of them detected once, and 10% to 15% sits in the top ten. This sample comprised PBMCs from blood, obtained roughly 24 months after vaccination. These receptors were obtained from a man aged 50-75 years who received an inactivated influenza vaccine.

Notes on this clonotype: One end of the junction is discordant with germline, which a read error may explain. The gene calls are TRBV10-3 and TRBJ2-7; 8 nucleotides line up with TRBD2. Per the germline V gene, CDR1 is ENHRY and CDR2 is SYGVKD. The CDR3 has 13 amino acids. The CDR3 reads CASTPTSVVGQYF. The DNA for the CDR3 is TGTGCCTCCACTCCGACTAGCGTGGTGGGGCAGTATTTC.

This clonotype was seen many times. The genes are TRBV12-3 or TRBV12-4 and TRBJ2-2, with D possibly matching TRBD2 (6 bases). Trimming stripped 6 bases from V and 4 bases from J, with 21 bases between. The CDR3 runs to 17 residues. Here the CDR3 reads CASSYARDSRGTGELFF. In DNA form, the CDR3 reads TGTGCCAGCAGCTATGCCCGGGACTCCCGGGGCACCGGGGAGCTGTTTTTT.

This clonotype has a handful of counts. This chain links TRBV19 with TRBJ2-1; TRBD2 might be the D (7 bases). Between the trimmed V and J ends, which lost 6 bases and 8 bases, there was a span of 17 bases. This CDR3 comprises 14 residues. The germline V gene encodes CDR1 LNHDA and CDR2 SQIVND (reference sequence). CDR3 loop: CASRSRGGGDEQFF. CDR3 nucleotides: TGTGCCAGTAGGTCCCGCGGGGGCGGCGATGAGCAGTTCTTC.

This clonotype was counted at least ten times. The chain is built from TRBV12-3 or TRBV12-4 and TRBJ2-7, with 8 bases lining up with TRBD1. The trim removed 2 bases at V and 7 bases at J, leaving 7 bases unmatched. There are 14 residues in the CDR3. CDR3 amino acids: CASSLRQGAREQYF. The DNA of the CDR3 is TGTGCCAGCAGTTTACGCCAGGGGGCACGAGAGCAGTACTTC.

V usage is TRBV5-4 and J usage is TRBJ2-3; 10 nucleotides line up with TRBD2. The CDR3 sequence is 14 residues long. With 5 bases clipped from V and 11 bases from J, the junction kept 11 bases outside the gene matches. Germline CDR1 reads SGHNT; CDR2 reads YYREEE (reference sequence). The CDR3 DNA reads as TGTGCCAGCAGTTCACGGACTAGCGGAGGAATGCAGTATTTT. Its translation: CASSSRTSGGMQYF.

The rearrangement joins TRBV5-1 to TRBJ1-4; D ambiguous. V shed 4 bases and J shed 0 bases, with 10 bases lying between them. CDR3 length: 15 residues. Germline V CDR1 and CDR2: SGHRS, YFSETQ. DNA for the CDR3: TGCGCCAGCAGCGTAGATCCTGCAACTAATGAAAAACTGTTTTTT. It encodes CASSVDPATNEKLFF.

The CDR3 DNA reads as TGCAGTGCTAGTTTCGGGCAAAGAAAAAACATTCAGTACTTC. This codes for CSASFGQRKNIQYF. This chain links TRBV20-1 with TRBJ2-4; D is ambiguous. The CDR3 consists of 14 residues. Trimming removed 3 bases from V and 4 bases from J, with 13 bases in between. The germline V gene has CDR1 DFQATT and CDR2 SNEGSKA (reference sequence).

This chain uses TRBV7-2 with TRBJ2-3; TRBD2 matches 9 bases. J lost 2 bases, V lost 1 base, and 13 bases had no gene match. Germline V gene sequence: CDR1 SGHTA, CDR2 FQGNSA. The CDR3 extends over 19 amino acids. The CDR3 here is CASSLGPAGAGGTTDTQYF. The CDR3 DNA follows: TGTGCCAGCAGCTTAGGGCCGGCTGGAGCGGGGGGAACCACAGATACGCAGTATTTT.

This clonotype was detected ten times or more. The chain uses TRBV5-1 and TRBJ2-7; D remains ambiguous. CDR1 and CDR2 (germline): SGHRS, YFSETQ. The CDR3 is 12 amino acids. The V gene lost 2 bases and the J gene lost 3 bases, with 6 bases spanning the gap. The DNA for the CDR3 is TGCGCCAGCAGCTTTAATGGCTACGAGCAGTACTTC. Its translation: CASSFNGYEQYF.

The chain has TRBV20-1 and TRBJ2-7; 9 positions agree with TRBD2. The germline gives CDR1 DFQATT, CDR2 SNEGSKA (reference sequence). The length of the CDR3 is 14 residues. V shed 2 bases and J 1 base; nucleotides not matched to a gene: 3. This CDR3 is CSARSTSGSYEQYF. For the CDR3, the DNA is TGCAGTGCTAGAAGTACTAGCGGGTCCTACGAGCAGTACTTC.

This clonotype was found a few times. The chain employs TRBV28 and TRBJ1-2, with D unresolved. The length of the CDR3 is 14 residues. Between the trimmed V and J ends, which lost 2 bases and 3 bases, there was a span of 10 bases. From germline, CDR1 is MDHEN and CDR2 SYDVKM. The CDR3 DNA is TGTGCCAGCAGTTTAGGAGCCCGCTACTATGGCTACACCTTC. Residues: CASSLGARYYGYTF.

This clonotype appeared many times. The chain carries TRBV6-5 and TRBJ1-6, with 8 positions matching TRBD1. Germline V gene sequence: CDR1 MNHEY, CDR2 SVGAGI. The CDR3 has 14 amino acids. V dropped 4 bases and J dropped 9; count of bases not matched to a gene: 5. The CDR3 reads CASSLGQEGSPLHF. CDR3 in DNA: TGTGCCAGCAGTTTGGGACAGGAGGGTTCACCCCTCCACTTT.

This clonotype was seen more than once but under ten times. The chain links TRBV7-9 to TRBJ2-3, with 9 bases lining up with TRBD2. CDR1 and CDR2 (germline): SEHNR, FQNEAQ (reference sequence). The CDR3 runs 14 residues. V was pared by 5 bases and J by 4 bases, with 4 bases of the junction left unmatched. The CDR3 sequence is CASSERLAADTQYF. The CDR3 DNA reads TGTGCCAGCAGCGAGCGACTAGCGGCAGATACGCAGTATTTT.

This clonotype was found many times. The chain carries TRBV7-2 and TRBJ2-1, with 9 bases fitting TRBD1. CDR3 size: 16 residues. The junction had 6 bases not matched to a gene; V was cut back by 6 bases and J by 0 bases. CDR1 is SGHTA, CDR2 FQGNSA, per germline. CDR3 protein: CASRGQGISSYNEQFF. DNA of the CDR3: TGTGCCAGCAGGGGACAGGGAATTAGCTCCTACAATGAGCAGTTCTTC.

V is TRBV20-1 and J is TRBJ2-1; no clear D gene. The V gene's germline CDR1 is DFQATT and CDR2 SNEGSKA (reference sequence). Trimming left V 4 bases short and J 8 bases short, with 6 bases between. The CDR3 contains 10 residues. CDR3 sequence (DNA): TGCAGTGCTAACGGGTATGAGCAGTTCTTC. It encodes CSANGYEQFF.

This clonotype showed up many times. V gene TRBV7-9 combines with J gene TRBJ2-7; D may correspond to TRBD1 or TRBD2 (5 bases each). The germline gives CDR1 SEHNR, CDR2 FQNEAQ (reference sequence). The CDR3 has 16 amino acids. V was trimmed by 4 bases and J by 3 bases, leaving 19 bases between them. The CDR3 DNA sequence: TGTGCCAGCAGCTCGAACTCAGGGACGTCTCTCTACGAGCAGTACTTC. This sequence encodes CASSSNSGTSLYEQYF.

This clonotype was counted at least ten times. The V and J genes are TRBV4-1 and TRBJ2-7, with TRBD1 matching 7 bases. CDR3 length: 13 residues. Germline CDR1 reads MGHRA; CDR2 reads YSYEKL. V lost 4 bases to trimming and J lost 2 bases; unmatched junction nucleotides: 2. The CDR3 spells CASSRGQAYEQYF. The CDR3, as DNA: TGCGCCAGCAGCCGTGGACAGGCCTACGAGCAGTACTTC.

This clonotype appeared many times. V is TRBV19 and J is TRBJ1-2, with D unclear. The ends were cut back, 5 bases at V and 9 bases at J, with 16 bases in the middle. Germline V gene sequence: CDR1 LNHDA, CDR2 SQIVND (reference sequence). The CDR3 contains 13 residues. The CDR3 protein is CASSLGGAVSYTF. In nucleotides, the CDR3 is TGTGCCAGTAGTCTGGGCGGCGCCGTAAGCTACACCTTC.

The sample holds a few counts of this clonotype. The rearrangement joins TRBV5-1 to TRBJ2-3; TRBD2 matches at 8 bases. Germline CDR1 reads SGHRS; CDR2 reads YFSETQ. After removal of 0 bases from V and 2 bases from J, the junction contained 5 bases not matched to a gene. CDR3 length: 16 residues. CDR3 in DNA: TGCGCCAGCAGCTTGGAAGTAGCGGGACCCACAGATACGCAGTATTTT. It codes for CASSLEVAGPTDTQYF.

This clonotype has a handful of counts. The genes are TRBV12-3 or TRBV12-4 and TRBJ2-5, with a possible D match to TRBD2 (5 bases). The CDR3 length is 13 residues. Trimming shortened V by 3 bases and J by 3 bases, and 8 bases separated the two germline ends. CDR3 DNA sequence: TGTGCCAGCAGTTTCCGAGGGAAAGAGACCCAGTACTTC. It specifies CASSFRGKETQYF.

This clonotype was counted only a few times. The J gene is TRBJ2-5, the V gene TRBV2; the match to TRBD1 covers 7 bases. Germline V CDR1 and CDR2: SNHLY, FYNNEI. Losses at the gene ends were 5 bases for V and 5 bases for J; bases not matched to a gene: 5. This CDR3 contains 13 residues. Here the CDR3 reads CASSSGQRETQYF. Written as DNA, the CDR3 is TGTGCCAGCAGTTCGGGACAGCGTGAGACCCAGTACTTC.

This clonotype was seen more than once but under ten times. The CDR3 loop is CASSVPGLRTGELFF. DNA for the CDR3: TGTGCCAGCAGTGTACCGGGACTCCGGACCGGGGAGCTGTTTTTT. V is TRBV28 and J is TRBJ2-2; the D gene is possibly TRBD2 (6 bases). V gave up 5 bases and J gave up 5 bases, with 15 bases separating them. Germline CDR1 is MDHEN and CDR2 is SYDVKM. This CDR3 comprises 15 residues. Full variable domain (missing parts from reference TRBV28 and TRBJ2-2): DVKVTQSSRYLVKRTGEKVFLECVQDMDHENMFWYRQDPGLGLRLIYFSYDVKMKEKGDIPEGYSVSREKKERFSLILESASTNQTSMYLCASSVPGLRTGELFFGEGSRLTVL.

The table lists this clonotype with many counts. V is TRBV29-1 and J is TRBJ2-5, with 7 bases identical to TRBD1. CDR1 is SQVTM, CDR2 ANQGSEA, per germline. V gave up 3 bases and J gave up 2 bases; unmatched junction bases: 3. The CDR3 contains 13 residues. Written as DNA, the CDR3 is TGCAGCGTTGAGCCGACAGGGCAAGAGACCCAGTACTTC. It specifies CSVEPTGQETQYF.

The rearrangement joins TRBV7-2 to TRBJ2-7; 9 positions agree with TRBD2. V was pared by 5 bases and J by 3 bases, with 2 bases of the junction left unmatched. Germline V gives CDR1 SGHTA, CDR2 FQGNSA. This CDR3 has 13 amino acids. The CDR3 loop reads CASSVSGGYEQYF. CDR3 coding DNA: TGTGCCAGCAGCGTTAGCGGGGGCTACGAGCAGTACTTC.

V usage is TRBV9 and J usage is TRBJ1-1; no definite D call. The V and J ends lost 3 bases and 1 base respectively, with 13 bases between them. Per the germline V gene, CDR1 is SGDLS and CDR2 is YYNGEE. This CDR3 region has 15 residues. The DNA for the CDR3 is TGTGCCAGCAGCGAAAACGGACGGAGGAACACTGAAGCTTTCTTT. Its translation is CASSENGRRNTEAFF.

This clonotype was recorded many times. This chain uses TRBV9 with TRBJ1-1, with TRBD1 matching 8 bases. This CDR3 spans 15 amino acids. Germline CDR1 is SGDLS and CDR2 is YYNGEE. V gave up 4 bases and J gave up 5 bases; unmatched junction bases: 10. The CDR3 region is CASSPQGALRTEAFF. The CDR3 DNA is TGTGCCAGCAGCCCCCAGGGGGCCCTGAGAACTGAAGCTTTCTTT.

This clonotype has a count of ten or more. The chain couples TRBV20-1 to TRBJ2-3, with D unclear. This CDR3 is built from 13 residues. CDR1 and CDR2 from the germline V gene are DFQATT and SNEGSKA (reference sequence). V lost 0 bases and J 6 bases, leaving 10 bases between the germline ends. CDR3 nucleotides: TGCAGTGCTAGAGAAACCCTTATTGATACGCAGTATTTT. Protein sequence: CSARETLIDTQYF.

This clonotype showed up many times. The chain combines TRBV20-1 with TRBJ2-1; 10 nucleotides match TRBD2. Trimming took 5 bases from V and 4 from J; bases not matched to a gene: 2. CDR3 length equals 13 residues. Germline V gives CDR1 DFQATT, CDR2 SNEGSKA (reference sequence). In nucleotides, the CDR3 is TGCAGTGCTGTAGCGGGAGGATACAATGAGCAGTTCTTC. Translation gives CSAVAGGYNEQFF.

J is TRBJ1-5 and V is TRBV6-1; 8 positions match TRBD1. This CDR3 has 16 residues. Germline loops: CDR1 MNHNS, CDR2 SASEGT. V shed 5 bases and J 1 base; nucleotides not matched to a gene: 7. CDR3 in DNA: TGTGCCAGCAGTCCCCGACAGGGGTTAAGCAATCAGCCCCAGCATTTT. Protein sequence: CASSPRQGLSNQPQHF.